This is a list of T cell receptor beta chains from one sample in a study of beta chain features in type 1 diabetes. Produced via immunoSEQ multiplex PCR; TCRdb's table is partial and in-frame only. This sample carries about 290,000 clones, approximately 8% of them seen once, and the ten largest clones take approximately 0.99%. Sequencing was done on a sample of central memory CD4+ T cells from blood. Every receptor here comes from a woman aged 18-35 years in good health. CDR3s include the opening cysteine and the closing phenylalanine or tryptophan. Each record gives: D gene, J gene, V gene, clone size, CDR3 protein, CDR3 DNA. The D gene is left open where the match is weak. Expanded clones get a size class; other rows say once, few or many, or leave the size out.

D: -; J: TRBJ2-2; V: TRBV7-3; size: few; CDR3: CASSLGRAGELFF; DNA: TGTGCCAGCAGCTTAGGCCGAGCCGGGGAGCTGTTTTTT
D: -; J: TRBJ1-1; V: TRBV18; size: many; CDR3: CASSPLGPSEAFF; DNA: TGTGCCAGCTCACCTTTGGGACCCAGTGAAGCTTTCTTT
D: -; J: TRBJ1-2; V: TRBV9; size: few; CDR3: CASSARGMSRGGLGGYTF; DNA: TGTGCCAGCAGCGCTCGTGGAATGTCCAGGGGTGGCTTAGGAGGCTACACCTTC
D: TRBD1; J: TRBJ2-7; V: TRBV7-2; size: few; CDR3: CASSVLGQGVYEQYF; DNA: TGTGCCAGCAGCGTCTTAGGACAGGGGGTCTACGAGCAGTACTTC
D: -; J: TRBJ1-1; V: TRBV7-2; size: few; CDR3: CASSLGPNPSEAFF; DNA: TGTGCCAGCAGCTTAGGGCCGAATCCTTCTGAAGCTTTCTTT
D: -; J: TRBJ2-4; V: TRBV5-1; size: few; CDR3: CASSLDAGRGKNIQYF; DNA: TGCGCCAGCAGCTTGGACGCGGGTCGAGGGAAAAACATTCAGTACTTC
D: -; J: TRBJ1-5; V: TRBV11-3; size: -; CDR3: CASSLDGDQPQHF; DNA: TGTGCCAGCAGCTTGGACGGGGATCAGCCCCAGCATTTT
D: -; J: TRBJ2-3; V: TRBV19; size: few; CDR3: CASSPQGSTDTQYF; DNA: TGTGCCAGTAGTCCTCAGGGGTCCACAGATACGCAGTATTTT
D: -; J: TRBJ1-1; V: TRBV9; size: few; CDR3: CASSAQLNTEAFF; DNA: TGTGCCAGCAGCGCCCAACTCAACACTGAAGCTTTCTTT
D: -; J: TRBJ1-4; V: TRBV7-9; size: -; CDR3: CASSLANRVSNEKLFF; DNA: TGTGCCAGCAGCTTAGCGAACAGGGTGTCCAATGAAAAACTGTTTTTT
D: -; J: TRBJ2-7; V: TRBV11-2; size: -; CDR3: CASSLERGISYEQYF; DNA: TGTGCCAGCAGCTTAGAAAGGGGGATTTCCTACGAGCAGTACTTC